The rows below give T cell receptor beta chains drawn from one sample of a study of cytomegalovirus exposure and HLA in healthy donors. TCRdb's table, derived via immunoSEQ multiplex PCR, lists solely in-frame clones and lacks some. The sample comprises over 120,000 clones, around 80% of which are singletons, and 2.9% rests with the top ten. The sequencing sample was made of PBMCs. These receptor sequences come from a woman aged 25 to 39 in good health and CMV-seronegative. Both conserved end residues are part of each CDR3. The D gene is left open where the match is weak. Rows give clone size only sometimes, using once, few, many, or a class for an expanded clone.

v_call	j_call	clone_size	d_call	cdr3_nt	cdr3_aa
TRBV27	TRBJ2-2	.	TRBD1	TGTGCCAGCGGCCCCCTTCGGGGACAGGGGGTGGCCGGGGAGCTGTTTTTT	CASGPLRGQGVAGELFF
TRBV2	TRBJ1-2	.	.	TGTGCCAGCAGTCCACAGGGATTTAACTATGGCTACACCTTC	CASSPQGFNYGYTF
TRBV5-1	TRBJ2-3	.	TRBD2	TGCGCCAGCAGCCCCGGCATTAGCGGGGACACAGATACGCAGTATTTT	CASSPGISGDTDTQYF
TRBV29-1	TRBJ1-4	.	.	TGCAGCGCTTCTTCGGGGGACCCTAATGAAAAACTGTTTTTT	CSASSGDPNEKLFF
TRBV30	TRBJ1-3	.	.	TGTGCTGGCGGGGACACCATATATTTT	CAGGDTIYF
TRBV6-5	TRBJ1-2	.	TRBD1	TGTGCCAGCAGTTACGGGGACAGGGGGCTGAACTATGGCTACACCTTC	CASSYGDRGLNYGYTF
TRBV6-5	TRBJ1-2	.	TRBD1	TGTGCCAGCAGTCAAACAGGGGTCAAAGGCTACACCTTC	CASSQTGVKGYTF
TRBV11-3	TRBJ2-7	.	TRBD1	TGTGCCAGCAGCTCCGGTTATAATCCGGGACAGGCCTCCTACGAGCAGTACTTC	CASSSGYNPGQASYEQYF
TRBV15	TRBJ1-2	.	.	TGTGCCACCAGCAGAGATCTCGGACTAGCGCCTGGCTACACCTTC	CATSRDLGLAPGYTF
TRBV2	TRBJ1-2	few	TRBD1	TGTGCCAGCAGGGGACAGGGAGGCTATGGCTACACCTTC	CASRGQGGYGYTF
TRBV28	TRBJ2-7	.	TRBD1	TGTGCCAGCAGACAGACAGGGGCCCCCTACGAGCAGTACTTC	CASRQTGAPYEQYF
TRBV5-1	TRBJ2-1	.	TRBD2	TGCGCCAGCAGCTTGGAAGCTAGCGGGGGTTACAATGAGCAGTTCTTC	CASSLEASGGYNEQFF
TRBV7-3	TRBJ2-1	.	TRBD2	TGTGCCAGCAGCCCCGGACTAGCGGGGGAGGGATCCTACAATGAGCAGTTCTTC	CASSPGLAGEGSYNEQFF
TRBV11-1	TRBJ2-2	.	TRBD2	TGTGCCAGCAGCGTAGCGGGGCGAACCGGGGAGCTGTTTTTT	CASSVAGRTGELFF
TRBV7-2	TRBJ2-7	.	.	TGTGCCAGCGGGCCGCAGCGGGCCTACGAGCAGTACTTC	CASGPQRAYEQYF
TRBV2	TRBJ1-2	.	TRBD1	TGTGCCAGCAGTGTCCGGGACAGGGGCTTCTTGGGGGGCTACACCTTC	CASSVRDRGFLGGYTF
TRBV7-3	TRBJ2-3	.	TRBD2	TGTGCCAGCAGCCAGCGGGGGGGCCTGCCAGATACGCAGTATTTT	CASSQRGGLPDTQYF
TRBV9	TRBJ2-5	.	.	TGTGCCAGCAGCGTAGACTTGTCACAAGAGACCCAGTACTTC	CASSVDLSQETQYF
TRBV29-1	TRBJ1-1	.	.	TGCAGCGTTGTTAATAGAGGGAAAATGGGGACTGAAGCTTTCTTT	CSVVNRGKMGTEAFF
TRBV7-2	TRBJ2-3	.	.	TGTGCCAGCAGCCGGGACTTAGGCACAGATACGCAGTATTTT	CASSRDLGTDTQYF
TRBV7-2	TRBJ1-1	.	.	TGTGCCAGCAACCGAGGGGGGGGTACTGAAGCTTTCTTT	CASNRGGGTEAFF
TRBV25-1	TRBJ1-2	.	TRBD1	TGTGCCAGCAGTACAGCAGGGGGGTATGGCTACACCTTC	CASSTAGGYGYTF
TRBV7-2	TRBJ1-6	once	.	TGTGCCAGCAGCTTAATAGGTGCAGCGAATTCACCCCTCCACTTT	CASSLIGAANSPLHF
TRBV29-1	TRBJ1-4	.	.	TGCAGCGTTGAGGGTAAGAGGAGACCCACAACTAATGAAAAACTGTTTTTT	CSVEGKRRPTTNEKLFF
TRBV9	TRBJ1-2	.	TRBD1	TGTGCCAGCAGCGTAGAGGACAGGCCCTATGGCTACACCTTC	CASSVEDRPYGYTF
TRBV7-6	TRBJ2-2	.	.	TGTGCCAGCAGCTTTGAACGGACAAACACCGGGGAGCTGTTTTTT	CASSFERTNTGELFF